The rows below give T cell receptor beta chains drawn from one sample of a study of T cells in tuberculosis. Profiling relied on immunoSEQ multiplex PCR, and the TCRdb table lists in-frame clones only, not all of them. The sample comprises 35,000 to 45,000 clones, around 94% of which are singletons, and almost 4.5% rests with the top ten. The sample was PBMCs, taken at tuberculosis diagnosis. The receptors were gathered from an adult with tuberculosis. Each CDR3 is given with its conserved first and last residue. Each record gives: clone size, V gene, D gene, J gene, CDR3 protein. D genes are given only for firm matches. Some rows mark clone size as missing; the rest say once, few, many or name a class of expanded clone.

.	TRBV6-6	TRBD1	TRBJ2-2	CASRPTGTGDTGELFF
.	TRBV9	.	TRBJ2-1	CASSVGGVSHNEQFF
.	TRBV2	.	TRBJ2-2	CASTRENTGELFF
.	TRBV6-5	TRBD1	TRBJ1-4	CASSYGIGTVNEKLFF
.	TRBV18	.	TRBJ2-6	CASSPLELGANVLTF
.	TRBV12-5	.	TRBJ2-7	CASGLATRVSEQYF
.	TRBV7-9	TRBD1	TRBJ1-5	CASSFGTDNQPQHF
few	TRBV6-5	.	TRBJ2-3	CASSYSKGADTQYF
.	TRBV15	TRBD2	TRBJ2-1	CATSRGLAGGRNEQFF
.	TRBV5-1	TRBD1	TRBJ1-2	CASSLETGITYGYTF
few	TRBV30	.	TRBJ2-1	CASQGTISYNEQFF
few	TRBV28	.	TRBJ1-3	CASRRSGPISGNTIYF
once	TRBV13	.	TRBJ2-1	CASSLSLVPGAYNEQFF
.	TRBV27	TRBD1	TRBJ2-1	CASRDGNRGEQFF
.	TRBV13	.	TRBJ1-6	CASSLGPEGSPLHF
.	TRBV2	TRBD2	TRBJ2-1	CASERGLNNEQFF
.	TRBV7-7	.	TRBJ1-2	CASLKGAYTF
.	TRBV15	TRBD1	TRBJ1-5	CATSSLRLRTGDRYSQPQHF
.	TRBV25-1	TRBD1	TRBJ1-2	CASSADRGRRGYTF
.	TRBV25-1	.	TRBJ1-2	CASSELGDGYTF
.	TRBV18	.	TRBJ2-1	CASSPYRNNEQFF
.	TRBV25-1	.	TRBJ2-5	CASSDLSGTQETQYF
.	TRBV10-3	.	TRBJ2-7	CAISATGQGRYEQYF
.	TRBV7-9	.	TRBJ1-6	CASSPNSYNSPLHF
.	TRBV7-2	TRBD1	TRBJ1-2	CASSPDRNYGYTF
.	TRBV5-8	TRBD1	TRBJ1-1	CASSLVAGGRNTEAFF
.	TRBV2	TRBD2	TRBJ2-7	CASRPGLAISEQYF
.	TRBV4-1	TRBD1	TRBJ2-7	CASSQGGQGIAYEQYF
once	TRBV18	.	TRBJ1-6	CASSTGGEANSPLHF